This entry features one TCR beta chain sequence. The data belong to a study of identifying expanded T cells in peripheral blood. Only in-frame clones appear in the TCRdb table, and some are missing; sequencing was by immunoSEQ multiplex PCR. Of about 100,000 clones listed, approximately 88% are singletons. The CDR3 is made up of 15 amino acids. Trimming removed 1 base from V and 3 bases from J, with 12 bases in between. CDR1 is SGHAT, CDR2 FQNNGV, per germline. The sequenced sample consisted of blood. The chain has TRBV11-2 and TRBJ1-1, with D possibly matching TRBD1 (5 bases). This sequence originates from a person between 18 and 70 years old in good health. As DNA, the CDR3 is TGTGCCAGCAGCTTAGGCACAGGACTCTACACTGAAGCTTTCTTT. This encodes CASSLGTGLYTEAFF.